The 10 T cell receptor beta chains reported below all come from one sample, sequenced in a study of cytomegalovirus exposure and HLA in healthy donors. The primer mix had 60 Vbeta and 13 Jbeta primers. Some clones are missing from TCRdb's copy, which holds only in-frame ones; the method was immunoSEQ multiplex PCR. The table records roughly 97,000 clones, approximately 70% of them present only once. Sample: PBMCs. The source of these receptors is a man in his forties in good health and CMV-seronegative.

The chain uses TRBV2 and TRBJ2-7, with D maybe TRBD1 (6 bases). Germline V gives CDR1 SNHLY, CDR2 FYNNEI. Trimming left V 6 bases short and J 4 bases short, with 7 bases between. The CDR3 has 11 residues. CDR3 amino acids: CASRQGYEQYF. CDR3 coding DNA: TGTGCCAGCAGACAGGGTTACGAGCAGTACTTC.

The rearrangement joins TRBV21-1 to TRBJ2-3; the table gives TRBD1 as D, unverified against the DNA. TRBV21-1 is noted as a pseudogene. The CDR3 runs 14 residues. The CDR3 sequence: CASSRDRGTDTQYF. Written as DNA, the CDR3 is TGTGCCAGCAGCAGAGACAGGGGAACAGATACGCAGTATTTT.

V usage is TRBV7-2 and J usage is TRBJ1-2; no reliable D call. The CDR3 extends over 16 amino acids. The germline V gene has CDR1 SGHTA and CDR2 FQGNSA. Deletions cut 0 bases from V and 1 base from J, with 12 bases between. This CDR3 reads CASSLARVMDNYGYTF. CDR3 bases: TGTGCCAGCAGCTTAGCGCGGGTAATGGATAACTATGGCTACACCTTC.

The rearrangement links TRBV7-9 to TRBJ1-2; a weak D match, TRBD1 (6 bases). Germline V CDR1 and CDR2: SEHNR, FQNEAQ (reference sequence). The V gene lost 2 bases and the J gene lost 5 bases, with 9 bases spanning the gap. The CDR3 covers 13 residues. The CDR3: CASSLLDRYGYTF. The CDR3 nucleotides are TGTGCCAGCAGCTTACTGGACAGATATGGCTACACCTTC.

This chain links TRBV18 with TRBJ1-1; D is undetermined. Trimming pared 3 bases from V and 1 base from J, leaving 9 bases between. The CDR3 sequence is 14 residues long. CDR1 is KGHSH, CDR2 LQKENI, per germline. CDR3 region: CASSPTDGNTEAFF. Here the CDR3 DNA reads TGTGCCAGCTCACCCACAGACGGGAACACTGAAGCTTTCTTT.

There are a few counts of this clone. CDR3 in DNA: TGTGCCAGCAGCTTACACGCGGGGGAGCTGGGTAATGAGCAGTTCTTC. Its protein is CASSLHAGELGNEQFF. This chain joins TRBV13 and TRBJ2-1; 7 bases match TRBD2. CDR1 is PRHDT and CDR2 is FYEKMQ in the germline V gene (reference sequence). This CDR3 is 16 amino acids long. J gave up 7 bases and V 2 bases, and 11 bases lay outside the gene matches.

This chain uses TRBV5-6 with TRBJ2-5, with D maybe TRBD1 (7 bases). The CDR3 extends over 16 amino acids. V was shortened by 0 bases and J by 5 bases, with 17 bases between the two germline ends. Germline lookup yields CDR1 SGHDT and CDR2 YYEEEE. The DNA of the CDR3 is TGTGCCAGCAGCTTGGAAGGGGGCGCGGGAATTGAGACCCAGTACTTC. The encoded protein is CASSLEGGAGIETQYF. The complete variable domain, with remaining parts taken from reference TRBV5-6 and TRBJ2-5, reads DAGVTQSPTHLIKTRGQQVTLRCSPKSGHDTVSWYQQALGQGPQFIFQYYEEEERQRGNFPDRFSGHQFPNYSSELNVNALLLGDSALYLCASSLEGGAGIETQYFGPGTRLLVL.

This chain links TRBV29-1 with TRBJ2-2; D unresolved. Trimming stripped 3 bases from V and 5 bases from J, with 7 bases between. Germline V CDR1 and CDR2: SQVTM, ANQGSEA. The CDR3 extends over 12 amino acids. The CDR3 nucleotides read TGCAGCGTTGAGGAGTTGACCGGGGAGCTGTTTTTT. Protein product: CSVEELTGELFF.

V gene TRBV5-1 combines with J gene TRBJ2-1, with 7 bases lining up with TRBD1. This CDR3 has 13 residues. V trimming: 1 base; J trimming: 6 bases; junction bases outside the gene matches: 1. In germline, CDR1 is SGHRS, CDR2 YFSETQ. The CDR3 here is CASSLSGGNEQFF. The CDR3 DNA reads TGCGCCAGCAGCTTGTCAGGGGGCAATGAGCAGTTCTTC.

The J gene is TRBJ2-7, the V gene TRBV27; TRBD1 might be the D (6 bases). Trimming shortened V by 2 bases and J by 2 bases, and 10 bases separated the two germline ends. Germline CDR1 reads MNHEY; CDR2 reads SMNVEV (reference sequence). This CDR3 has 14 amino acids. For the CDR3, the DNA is TGTGCCAGCAGTTTAGACGGACAGACCTACGAGCAGTACTTC. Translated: CASSLDGQTYEQYF.